The 21 T cell receptor beta chains below come from one sample, sequenced in a study of siplizumab effects on memory and regulatory T cells. This table comes from immunoSEQ multiplex PCR, and its TCRdb copy is limited to in-frame clones, with some not included. This table has some 87,000 clones, 85% to 90% appearing once. The sequencing input was CD4+ T cells sorted from blood. The receptors shown here come from a human donor in good health.

The chain uses TRBV6-6 and TRBJ1-5, with a weak D call TRBD1 (6 bases). The CDR3 contains 13 residues. Germline V gene lookup returns CDR1 MNHNY and CDR2 SVGAGI (reference sequence). Between the trimmed V and J ends, which lost 6 bases and 4 bases, there was a span of 10 bases. Written as DNA, the CDR3 is TGTGCCAGCAGACGTACAGGGAATCAGCCCCAGCATTTT. Residues: CASRRTGNQPQHF.

The chain links TRBV11-3 to TRBJ2-7; 7 bases align to TRBD2. The CDR3 contains 15 residues. The germline V gene has CDR1 SGHNT and CDR2 YENEEA. The junction had 8 bases not matched to a gene; V was cut back by 0 bases and J by 6 bases. CDR3 sequence (DNA): TGTGCCAGCAGCTTAGACGAGACTAGCAAGCCCGAGCAGTACTTC. Protein sequence: CASSLDETSKPEQYF.

Comment on this clone: This likely comes from a read error, as the CDR3 has no conserved phenylalanine or tryptophan at its end. V and J are TRBV10-2 and TRBJ2-7; 9 nucleotides match TRBD2. The CDR3 has 17 residues. CDR1 is WSHSY and CDR2 is SAAADI in the germline V gene. V was pared by 0 bases and J by 4 bases, with 10 bases of the junction left unmatched. CDR3 DNA sequence: TGCGCCAGCAGTGAGTCGAATAGCCCGACTAGCGGATACGAGCAGTACCTC. This encodes CASSESNSPTSGYEQYL.

The genes are TRBV7-2 and TRBJ2-2; TRBD1 or TRBD2 may be the D gene (7 bases each). The length of the CDR3 is 15 residues. V shed 7 bases and J shed 6 bases, with 18 bases lying between them. Germline CDR1 SGHTA, CDR2 FQGNSA. The CDR3: CASNVGRGQAGELFF. CDR3 DNA: TGTGCCAGCAACGTGGGGAGGGGGCAGGCCGGGGAGCTGTTTTTT.

The gene calls are TRBV9 and TRBJ2-7; tentatively, D is TRBD1 (6 bases). Germline loops: CDR1 SGDLS, CDR2 YYNGEE. Trimming removed 0 bases at V and 2 bases at J, with 9 bases between. The CDR3 has 14 residues. DNA for the CDR3: TGTGCCAGCAGCGTAGCGGACAGCCCCTACGAGCAGTACTTC. Amino acid sequence: CASSVADSPYEQYF.

The V gene is TRBV5-1, the J gene TRBJ2-7; D remains unclear. Germline V gene data show CDR1 as SGHRS and CDR2 as YFSETQ. This CDR3 comprises 13 residues. V was trimmed by 4 bases and J by 5 bases, leaving 13 bases between them. CDR3 DNA sequence: TGCGCCAGCAGCCCCCGGGTTGGGAACGAGCAGTACTTC. Its translation: CASSPRVGNEQYF. The full variable domain, with the rest looked up from reference TRBV5-1 and TRBJ2-7, is KAGVTQTPRYLIKTRGQQVTLSCSPISGHRSVSWYQQTPGQGLQFLFEYFSETQRNKGNFPGRFSGRQFSNSRSEMNVSTLELGDSALYLCASSPRVGNEQYFGPGTRLTVT.

The chain links TRBV5-6 to TRBJ2-1, with 11 bases aligning to TRBD2. There are 15 residues in the CDR3. Trimming cost V 4 bases and J 2 bases; bases outside gene matches: 2. Germline values: CDR1 SGHDT, CDR2 YYEEEE. CDR3 sequence: CASSPGLAAYNEQFF. CDR3 nucleotide sequence: TGTGCCAGCAGCCCGGGACTAGCGGCCTACAATGAGCAGTTCTTC.

DNA of the CDR3: TGTGCCAGCAGTTTGGGACAGGGGAGCTCCTACGAGCAGTACTTC. It specifies CASSLGQGSSYEQYF. The chain links TRBV2 to TRBJ2-7; 10 bases match TRBD1. Germline-derived CDR1 and CDR2 are SNHLY and FYNNEI. CDR3 size: 15 residues. After removal of 5 bases from V and 0 bases from J, the junction contained 4 bases not matched to a gene.

J is TRBJ2-2 and V is TRBV6-5, with 7 bases matching TRBD1. The CDR3 totals 14 residues. The V and J ends lost 2 bases and 4 bases, in that order; junction bases with no gene match: 1. CDR1 and CDR2 (germline): MNHEY, SVGAGI. The CDR3 DNA sequence: TGTGCCAGCAGTTACAGGGGGCCCACCGGGGAGCTGTTTTTT. Its translation is CASSYRGPTGELFF.

This chain links TRBV7-9 with TRBJ2-5; D perhaps matches TRBD1 (7 bases). The end of the DNA aligns better with TRBJ2-7, so the J call may be wrong. CDR1 and CDR2 from the germline V gene are SEHNR and FQNEAQ (reference sequence). This CDR3 region has 12 residues. This CDR3 reads CASARGDYEQYF. The CDR3 DNA follows: TGTGCCAGCGCCAGGGGGGACTACGAGCAGTACTTC.

The chain links TRBV7-9 to TRBJ2-7; 7 bases are shared with TRBD1. V lost 5 bases and J lost 5; bases outside the gene matches: 6. CDR1 is SEHNR and CDR2 is FQNEAQ in the germline V gene (reference sequence). This CDR3 region has 13 residues. The CDR3: CASSRDRLNEQYF. The CDR3 coding sequence is TGTGCCAGCAGCCGGGACAGACTTAACGAGCAGTACTTC.

This chain links TRBV9 with TRBJ2-1; 9 nucleotides agree with TRBD2. The CDR3 has 16 residues. The J segment lost 5 bases and the V segment lost 0 bases, leaving 6 bases of the junction unmatched. Germline V gives CDR1 SGDLS, CDR2 YYNGEE. Here the CDR3 DNA reads TGTGCCAGCAGCGTAGCCCCGACTAGCGGCCACAATGAGCAGTTCTTC. This sequence encodes CASSVAPTSGHNEQFF.

V gene TRBV11-1 combines with J gene TRBJ2-5, with D uncertain. V dropped 6 bases and J dropped 3 bases, with 5 bases sitting between them. Germline loops: CDR1 SGHAT, CDR2 FQDESV (reference sequence). CDR3 size: 11 residues. CDR3 nucleotides: TGTGCCAGCAGTAAAAAAGAGACCCAGTACTTC. Translation gives CASSKKETQYF.

The gene calls are TRBV11-3 and TRBJ2-1, with TRBD1 identical over 9 bases. There are 14 residues in the CDR3. V shed 3 bases, J shed 9 bases, and the junction held 6 bases outside the gene matches. From germline, CDR1 is SGHNT and CDR2 YENEEA. CDR3 region: CASSLGTGSPEQFF. CDR3 nucleotides: TGTGCCAGCAGCTTGGGGACAGGGTCCCCTGAGCAGTTCTTC.

The chain combines TRBV7-2 with TRBJ2-7; 7 bases match TRBD2. The junction had 7 bases not matched to a gene; V was cut back by 5 bases and J by 0 bases. The germline V gene has CDR1 SGHTA and CDR2 FQGNSA. The CDR3 has 15 amino acids. In DNA, the CDR3 is TGTGCCAGCAGCCGAGCCAGCGGGAACTCCTACGAGCAGTACTTC. The encoded protein is CASSRASGNSYEQYF. The full variable domain, in which reference TRBV7-2 and TRBJ2-7 provide the parts outside the CDR3, is GAGVSQSPSNKVTEKGKDVELRCDPISGHTALYWYRQSLGQGLEFLIYFQGNSAPDKSGLPSDRFSAERTGGSVSTLTIQRTQQEDSAVYLCASSRASGNSYEQYFGPGTRLTVT.

The V and J genes are TRBV6-1 and TRBJ2-1; either TRBD1 or TRBD2 may supply D (5 bases each). Trimming pared 4 bases from V and 5 bases from J, leaving 21 bases between. Germline V gene sequence: CDR1 MNHNS, CDR2 SASEGT. There are 17 residues in the CDR3. DNA of the CDR3: TGTGCCAGCAGTGCGGGGACCAGACGTGGGAGTCACAATGAGCAGTTCTTC. This gives the protein CASSAGTRRGSHNEQFF.

The V gene is TRBV30, the J gene TRBJ1-4; the D is unclear. Trimming removed 1 base at V and 7 bases at J, with 7 bases between. This CDR3 has 12 residues. Germline V gene data show CDR1 as GTSNPN and CDR2 as SVGIG (reference sequence). The CDR3 protein is CAWSGRFEKLFF. CDR3 bases: TGTGCCTGGAGTGGCCGGTTTGAAAAACTGTTTTTT. The full variable domain, in which reference TRBV30 and TRBJ1-4 provide the parts outside the CDR3, is SQTIHQWPATLVQPVGSPLSLECTVEGTSNPNLYWYRQAAGRGLQLLFYSVGIGQISSEVPQNLSASRPQDRQFILSSKKLLLSDSGFYLCAWSGRFEKLFFGSGTQLSVL.

Turning to this clone: A read error may account for a junction end that differs from germline. The same CDR3 also results from other DNA sequences found in this sample. The chain is built from TRBV7-2 and TRBJ1-5; D is unresolved. The length of the CDR3 is 13 residues. CDR1 SGHTA and CDR2 FQGNSA come from the germline V gene. The chain's CDR3 is CASSFGTNQPQHF. The CDR3 DNA follows: TGTGCCAGCAGCTTTGGAACCAATCAGCCTCAGCATTTT.

The chain joins TRBV28 to TRBJ1-1; 7 bases line up with TRBD1. CDR1 and CDR2 from the germline V gene are MDHEN and SYDVKM. The CDR3 runs to 19 residues. V dropped 5 bases and J dropped 3; count of bases not matched to a gene: 21. The CDR3 sequence: CASSLTSEFDRVWDTEAFF. As DNA, the CDR3 is TGTGCCAGCAGTCTTACTTCCGAATTCGACAGGGTTTGGGACACTGAAGCTTTCTTT.

The gene calls are TRBV30 and TRBJ1-6; 7 nucleotides match TRBD1. This CDR3 region has 13 residues. Germline-derived CDR1 and CDR2 are GTSNPN and SVGIG (reference sequence). V shed 5 bases and J 5 bases; nucleotides not matched to a gene: 3. The CDR3, as DNA: TGTGCCTGGGTAGGGACAGATAATTCACCCCTCCACTTT. This sequence encodes CAWVGTDNSPLHF.

V is TRBV5-1 and J is TRBJ2-7; 8 bases agree with TRBD1. The germline V gene has CDR1 SGHRS and CDR2 YFSETQ. J gave up 6 bases and V 0 bases, and 8 bases lay outside the gene matches. The CDR3 consists of 15 residues. DNA of the CDR3: TGCGCCAGCAGCTTGGTCGGGCAGGGGGCGGTCGAGCAGTACTTC. Translating gives CASSLVGQGAVEQYF.